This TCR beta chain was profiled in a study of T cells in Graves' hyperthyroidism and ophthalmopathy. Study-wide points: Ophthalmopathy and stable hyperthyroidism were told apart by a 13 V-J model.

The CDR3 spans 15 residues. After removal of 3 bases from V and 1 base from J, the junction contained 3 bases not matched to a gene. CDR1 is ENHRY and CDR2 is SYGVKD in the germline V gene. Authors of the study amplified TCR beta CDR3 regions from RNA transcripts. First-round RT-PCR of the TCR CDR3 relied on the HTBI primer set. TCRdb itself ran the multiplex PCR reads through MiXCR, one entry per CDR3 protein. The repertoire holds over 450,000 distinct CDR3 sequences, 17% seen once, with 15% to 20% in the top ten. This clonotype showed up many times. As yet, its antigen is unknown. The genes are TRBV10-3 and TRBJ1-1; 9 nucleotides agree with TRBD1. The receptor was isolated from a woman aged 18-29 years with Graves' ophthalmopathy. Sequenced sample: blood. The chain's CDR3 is CAISDPDRGNTEAFF. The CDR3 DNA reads TGTGCCATCAGTGACCCGGACAGGGGGAACACTGAAGCTTTCTTT.